Given below is one TCR beta chain in context. These data are taken from a study of tumor-infiltrating lymphocytes in primary liver carcinoma. Germline V gene data show CDR1 as MDHEN and CDR2 as SYDVKM. The CDR3 has 16 residues. Unsorted bulk tissue, about 19-31 mg of it, served as the source for co-extraction of RNA and DNA. Surgical resection treated primary liver carcinoma in the patients. The investigators made TCR beta cDNA from 400 to 550 ng total RNA, using a constant-region primer. Each TCR beta library was derived from three nested multiplex PCR rounds that employed slightly modified ARM-PCR. A C-beta reverse primer was combined with TRBV1-TRBV30 forward primers in the first two PCR rounds, and each round had about 10 cycles. TCRdb re-called the multiplex PCR reads with MiXCR, one entry per CDR3 protein. The sample has some 43,000 distinct CDR3 sequences; approximately 70% are singletons.

The chain uses TRBV28 and TRBJ1-5; TRBD2 is a possible D gene (7 bases). The J call may be mistaken, given a closer DNA end match to TRBJ2-3. Material for sequencing was liver tumor tissue from sampling region 5. Specified subset: tumor region T5, tumor centre. This clonotype was obtained from a man aged 35 to 55 with primary liver carcinoma and hepatitis B virus infection. CDR3 sequence: CASSRTGGLGNQPQYF. As DNA, the CDR3 is TGTGCCAGCAGTCGGACGGGGGGCTTGGGGAATCAGCCCCAGTATTTT.